These 9 T cell receptor beta chains were sequenced from one sample in a study of blood T cell repertoires in COVID-19. The data were produced by immunoSEQ multiplex PCR, yet TCRdb's version contains in-frame clones alone and is incomplete. The sample carries around 77,000 clones, approximately 90% recorded once. Material: peripheral blood. The receptors were sampled from an older man with active or convalescent COVID-19.

This chain connects TRBV19 to TRBJ2-1; no definite D call. The germline gives CDR1 LNHDA, CDR2 SQIVND (reference sequence). V lost 3 bases to trimming and J lost 0 bases, with 9 bases between them. CDR3 length equals 15 residues. CDR3 amino acids: CASSMRKSSYNEQFF. Here the CDR3 DNA reads TGTGCCAGTAGTATGCGCAAAAGCTCCTACAATGAGCAGTTCTTC.

This clone was counted only a few times. V gene TRBV4-2 combines with J gene TRBJ2-7; D is ambiguous. This CDR3 has 14 amino acids. V was cut by 1 base and J by 0 bases, with 7 bases left in between. Germline V CDR1 and CDR2: LGHNA, YNFKEQ. CDR3 loop: CASSQAAISYEQYF. DNA for the CDR3: TGTGCCAGCAGCCAAGCTGCTATCTCCTACGAGCAGTACTTC.

The rearrangement uses TRBV7-2 and TRBJ1-6; tentatively, D is TRBD1 (6 bases). The CDR3 spans 16 residues. Germline V gene data show CDR1 as SGHTA and CDR2 as FQGNSA. V lost 5 bases, J lost 10 bases, and 21 bases lay in between. This chain's CDR3 is CASSVSGTTLNSPLHF. The CDR3 region has the DNA TGTGCCAGCAGCGTTTCCGGGACAACTTTGAACTCACCCCTCCACTTT.

The CDR3 here is CASRITGPNSNQPQHF. The CDR3 region has the DNA TGTGCCAGTAGAATAACAGGGCCCAATAGCAATCAGCCCCAGCATTTT. This chain joins TRBV19 and TRBJ1-5, with D perhaps matching TRBD1 (6 bases). The CDR3 consists of 16 residues. The germline V gene has CDR1 LNHDA and CDR2 SQIVND (reference sequence). V lost 6 bases and J 0 bases, leaving 15 bases between the germline ends.

V is TRBV10-2 and J is TRBJ2-3; tentatively, D is TRBD2 (6 bases). Per the germline V gene, CDR1 is WSHSY and CDR2 is SAAADI. Trimming took 6 bases from V and 2 from J, leaving 12 bases between them. CDR3 size: 14 residues. The CDR3 here is CASSRDSITDTQYF. CDR3 DNA: TGCGCCAGCAGCCGGGACTCAATCACAGATACGCAGTATTTT.

The gene calls are TRBV21-1 and TRBJ2-7; no DNA check was done on the table's D call, TRBD1. TRBV21-1 is listed as a pseudogene. There are 17 residues in the CDR3. Here the CDR3 DNA reads TGTGCCAGCAGCAAAGCGCTTTGGACAGGGAGCTCCTACGAGCAGTACTTC. Translating it yields CASSKALWTGSSYEQYF.

The chain links TRBV5-1 to TRBJ2-7, with 7 bases lining up with TRBD1. This CDR3 spans 14 amino acids. Germline V lookup: CDR1 SGHRS, CDR2 YFSETQ. J gave up 0 bases and V 4 bases, and 4 bases lay outside the gene matches. CDR3 sequence: CASSLTGSSYEQYF. In DNA, the CDR3 is TGCGCCAGCAGCCTGACAGGGTCCTCCTACGAGCAGTACTTC.

The rearrangement uses TRBV11-1 and TRBJ2-2; D is undetermined. V lost 4 bases and J lost 0, with 9 bases in between. The germline CDR1 and CDR2 sequences are SGHAT and FQDESV (reference sequence). CDR3 length: 15 residues. Here the CDR3 DNA reads TGTGCCAGCAGCTCCAGGCGAACGAACACCGGGGAGCTGTTTTTT. Its translation: CASSSRRTNTGELFF. Variable domain in full (rest from reference TRBV11-1 and TRBJ2-2): EAEVAQSPRYKITEKSQAVAFWCDPISGHATLYWYRQILGQGPELLVQFQDESVVDDSQLPKDRFSAERLKGVDSTLKIQPAELGDSAMYLCASSSRRTNTGELFFGEGSRLTVL.

J is TRBJ1-1 and V is TRBV28, with D unresolved. The germline gives CDR1 MDHEN, CDR2 SYDVKM. The V end was cut by 2 bases, the J end by 2 bases, with 9 bases between. This CDR3 region has 14 residues. The CDR3 sequence: CASSLVGANTEAFF. The CDR3 DNA reads as TGTGCCAGCAGTTTAGTGGGAGCTAACACTGAAGCTTTCTTT.